The 14 T cell receptor beta chains given below trace back to one sample, sequenced in a study of T cells in Graves' hyperthyroidism and ophthalmopathy. From RNA transcripts, TCR beta CDR3 regions were amplified. HTBI primers were the set used in a first-round RT-PCR of the TCR CDR3. TCRdb analysed the multiplex PCR reads with MiXCR anew, one entry per CDR3 protein. This sample has 600,000 to 750,000 distinct CDR3 sequences; 17% occur once, and the top ten carry roughly 15%. The material sequenced was blood. The receptors originated from a man aged 50 to 60 with Graves' hyperthyroidism.

The chain employs TRBV25-1 and TRBJ1-1, with 7 bases lining up with TRBD1. The CDR3 is made up of 11 amino acids. J gave up 9 bases and V 6 bases, and 4 bases lay outside the gene matches. In germline, CDR1 is MGHDK, CDR2 SYGVNS. CDR3 in DNA: TGTGCCAGCAGCGCACAGGGGAAAGCTTTCTTT. It codes for CASSAQGKAFF.

This clonotype has just a few counts. The V and J genes are TRBV28 and TRBJ1-4; D is unclear. The CDR3 extends over 15 amino acids. Trimming removed 3 bases at V and 0 bases at J, with 8 bases between. Germline V gene data show CDR1 as MDHEN and CDR2 as SYDVKM. The CDR3 region is CASSFVGTTNEKLFF. As DNA, the CDR3 is TGTGCCAGCAGTTTTGTTGGTACAACTAATGAAAAACTGTTTTTT.

The V call is TRBV27, the J call TRBJ1-4, with a possible D match to TRBD1 (5 bases). V gave up 10 bases and J gave up 8 bases, with 29 bases separating them. This CDR3 has 17 amino acids. Germline V lookup: CDR1 MNHEY, CDR2 SMNVEV (reference sequence). The CDR3 bases are TGTGCCACCCGAATCCTTTCGACAGCCCCAGGTCGGGAAAAACTGTTTTTT. This translates into CATRILSTAPGREKLFF.

This clonotype was seen a few times. The gene calls are TRBV6-2 or TRBV6-3 and TRBJ2-1; 7 bases fit TRBD2. CDR1 and CDR2 (germline): MNHEY, SVGEGT. This CDR3 has 15 residues. After removal of 0 bases from V and 8 bases from J, the junction contained 7 bases not matched to a gene. The CDR3 loop reads CASSYSGEGLYEQFF. The CDR3 coding sequence is TGTGCCAGCAGTTACTCGGGGGAGGGCCTATATGAGCAGTTCTTC.

The sample holds a few counts of this clonotype. The chain employs TRBV3-1 and TRBJ1-2; tentative D call: TRBD1 (5 bases). Germline CDR1 is LGHDT and CDR2 is YNNKEL (reference sequence). V gave up 0 bases and J gave up 7 bases, with 18 bases separating them. CDR3 length equals 16 residues. The DNA for the CDR3 is TGTGCCAGCAGCCAAGATTCCCTTCCTTTGACAGCTGGCTACACCTTC. Amino acid sequence: CASSQDSLPLTAGYTF.

The chain joins TRBV7-2 to TRBJ2-4; 7 nucleotides align to TRBD2. V trimming: 5 bases; J trimming: 0 bases; junction bases outside the gene matches: 7. Germline loops: CDR1 SGHTA, CDR2 FQGNSA. The CDR3 runs 16 residues. In DNA, the CDR3 is TGTGCCAGCAGCGTCCCCTTAGCGGGAGCCAAAAACATTCAGTACTTC. Translating it yields CASSVPLAGAKNIQYF.

This clonotype has a count of ten or more. The V gene is TRBV3-1, the J gene TRBJ1-5, with 8 bases fitting TRBD1. After removal of 0 bases from V and 2 bases from J, the junction contained 3 bases not matched to a gene. Per germline, CDR1 LGHDT and CDR2 YNNKEL (reference sequence). The CDR3 length is 16 residues. CDR3 sequence: CASSQESGGGNQPQHF. The DNA for the CDR3 is TGTGCCAGCAGCCAAGAATCAGGGGGCGGCAATCAGCCCCAGCATTTT.

This clonotype was counted at least ten times. The chain is built from TRBV19 and TRBJ1-2, with 7 nucleotides matching TRBD1. The CDR3 length is 14 residues. With V trimmed by 7 bases and J by 3 bases, 8 bases remained unmatched. CDR1 and CDR2 (germline): LNHDA, SQIVND (reference sequence). Here the CDR3 reads CASTAQGRDYGYTF. CDR3 sequence (DNA): TGTGCCAGTACCGCACAGGGGAGGGACTATGGCTACACCTTC.

This clonotype has only a few counts. This chain connects TRBV12-3 or TRBV12-4 to TRBJ2-1; TRBD2 matches 11 bases. V lost 4 bases and J lost 8; bases outside the gene matches: 13. The CDR3 has 17 residues. In DNA, the CDR3 is TGTGCCAGCAGTTCCCCCCCCCCTAGCGGGAGGATATATGAGCAGTTCTTC. Its protein is CASSSPPPSGRIYEQFF.

In this sample, this clonotype turned up many times. The chain links TRBV5-6 to TRBJ2-7, with TRBD2 matching 7 bases. This CDR3 is built from 13 residues. V lost 2 bases to trimming and J lost 6 bases; unmatched junction nucleotides: 5. Germline CDR1 and CDR2: SGHDT and YYEEEE. CDR3: CASSFGGRGEQYF. As DNA, the CDR3 is TGTGCCAGCAGCTTCGGGGGGAGAGGCGAGCAGTACTTC.

The rearrangement uses TRBV7-6 and TRBJ1-1; D unclear. Trimming removed 5 bases from V and 1 base from J, with 8 bases in between. Germline loops: CDR1 SGHVS, CDR2 FNYEAQ. The CDR3 has 13 amino acids. CDR3 sequence: CASSLLANTEAFF. DNA for the CDR3: TGTGCCAGCAGCCTCCTTGCGAACACTGAAGCTTTCTTT.

This sequence joins TRBV10-3 and TRBJ2-5; 8 bases map to TRBD1. Germline CDR1 is ENHRY and CDR2 is SYGVKD. V lost 3 bases to trimming and J lost 2 bases; unmatched junction nucleotides: 5. The CDR3 has 15 residues. The DNA of the CDR3 is TGTGCCATCAGTGACATGGACAGGGCGCAAGAGACCCAGTACTTC. It yields the protein CAISDMDRAQETQYF.

This clonotype has more than one count but fewer than ten. The J gene is TRBJ1-5, the V gene TRBV7-3; D unresolved. This CDR3 contains 15 residues. CDR1 and CDR2 from the germline V gene are SGHTA and FQGTGA. V lost 5 bases to trimming and J lost 4 bases, with 15 bases between them. The DNA for the CDR3 is TGTGCCAGCAGCGTCTTGGGCAGGCAGAATCAGCCCCAGCATTTT. This encodes CASSVLGRQNQPQHF.

Worth noting for this clonotype: This may arise from a read error, as a much more abundant clone is one base away. The genes are TRBV7-2 and TRBJ1-6; D is ambiguous. Germline V gene lookup returns CDR1 SGHTA and CDR2 FQGNSA. The CDR3 has 16 residues. CDR3 protein: CASSLVRSSYNSLLHF. The CDR3 nucleotides are TGTGCCAGCAGCTTAGTGCGGAGCTCCTATAATTCACTCCTCCACTTT.